The entry below gives a single T cell receptor beta chain sequence along with its context. There are 15 residues in the CDR3. Deletions cut 0 bases from V and 3 bases from J, with 11 bases between. The germline V gene has CDR1 WSHSY and CDR2 SAAADI. These data come from a study of OX40 agonist ivuxolimab in advanced cancers. Method: immunoSEQ multiplex PCR; TCRdb's copy keeps in-frame clones and lacks some. The data show around 78,000 clones, more than 80% seen once. This specimen was CD4+ or CD8+ T cells sorted from blood, taken in a trial of the OX40 agonist ivuxolimab. This TCR came from an adult with an advanced solid tumor such as melanoma, head and neck, liver or kidney cancer. This chain joins TRBV10-2 and TRBJ1-2; D gene ambiguous. The CDR3 here is CASSESGSPDYGYTF. The CDR3 nucleotides are TGCGCCAGCAGTGAGTCCGGGAGTCCGGACTATGGCTACACCTTC.